This is a list of T cell receptor beta chains from one sample in a study of blood T cell repertoires in COVID-19. Libraries were prepared by immunoSEQ multiplex PCR; TCRdb keeps only in-frame clonotypes and omits some of them. The top ten hold roughly 21% of the sample, which has 30,000 to 40,000 clones, 79% seen once. Sequenced material: peripheral blood. These receptors all stem from a man between 65 and 80 years old with acute or convalescent COVID-19. Both conserved end residues are part of each CDR3. The D gene is left open where the match is weak. Clone size is stated in some rows and not others, as once, few, many or a class when expanded.

NA,TRBV28,NA,13,TRBJ2-1,TGTGCCAGCAGCCGCCTCCAGGGCAATGAGCAGTTCTTC,CASSRLQGNEQFF
NA,TRBV29-1,NA,15,TRBJ2-7,TGCAGCGTTGGGCTAGCAGCCCTAGAGAACTACGAGCAGTACTTC,CSVGLAALENYEQYF
TRBD1,TRBV6-1,NA,15,TRBJ2-1,TGTGCCAGCAGTGAGGGGACAGGGGGACGGCGTGAGCAGTTCTTC,CASSEGTGGRREQFF
NA,TRBV5-1,NA,14,TRBJ2-2,TGCGCCAGCAGAGCGGGACAGAACACCGGGGAGCTGTTTTTT,CASRAGQNTGELFF
NA,TRBV10-3,NA,12,TRBJ2-2,TGTGCCATCGGTCAGCGGACCGGGGAGCTGTTTTTT,CAIGQRTGELFF
TRBD2,TRBV11-2,NA,17,TRBJ2-1,TGTGCCAGCAGCACAGCCGGGACTAGCGGGAGGGCCAATGAGCAGTTCTTC,CASSTAGTSGRANEQFF
TRBD2,TRBV3-1/TRBV3-2,NA,15,TRBJ2-2,TGTGCCAGCAGCCATAGCGGGAGGGGTCCCGGGGAGCTGTTTTTT,CASSHSGRGPGELFF
NA,TRBV7-8,NA,14,TRBJ1-2,TGTGCCAGCAGCTTAAGCGAGACAGACGAGGGCTACACCTTC,CASSLSETDEGYTF
NA,TRBV5-1,NA,14,TRBJ2-5,TGCGCCAGCAGGACTGGACAGTTACAAGAGACCCAGTACTTC,CASRTGQLQETQYF
TRBD1,TRBV7-2,NA,14,TRBJ2-7,TGTGCCAGCAGGCCGGGACAGGGATACTACGAGCAGTACTTC,CASRPGQGYYEQYF
NA,TRBV6-2/TRBV6-3,NA,14,TRBJ2-1,TGTGCCAGCAGTCTGGGGGGGACATACAATGAGCAGTTCTTC,CASSLGGTYNEQFF
NA,TRBV5-6,once,15,TRBJ2-1,TGTGCCAGCAGCCCTGGTCCGGGCTCCTACAATGAGCAGTTCTTC,CASSPGPGSYNEQFF
TRBD2,TRBV2,NA,15,TRBJ2-5,TGTGCCAGCAGATTTAGCGGGGAAAGGCGAGAGACCCAGTACTTC,CASRFSGERRETQYF
NA,TRBV15,NA,15,TRBJ1-5,TGTGCCACCAGGTGGAGCCGGGCGGGGAATCAGCCCCAGCATTTT,CATRWSRAGNQPQHF
TRBD1,TRBV27,NA,14,TRBJ1-4,TGTGCCAGCAGTTTAGGGACAGGGGTTGAAAAACTGTTTTTT,CASSLGTGVEKLFF
NA,TRBV15,NA,15,TRBJ2-7,TGTGCCACCAGTTCTTCACGAGCGGCCTCCTACGAGCAGTACTTC,CATSSSRAASYEQYF
NA,TRBV28,NA,13,TRBJ2-1,TGTGCCAGCATTGAGGGAACGAACAATGAGCAGTTCTTC,CASIEGTNNEQFF
NA,TRBV19,NA,13,TRBJ1-5,TGTGCCAGTAGTATAGCCAACAATCAGCCCCAGCATTTT,CASSIANNQPQHF
TRBD1,TRBV29-1,NA,15,TRBJ2-1,TGCAGCGTTGAAGATCGACAGGGGGCGATAAATGAGCAGTTCTTC,CSVEDRQGAINEQFF
TRBD1,TRBV24-1,NA,12,TRBJ2-5,TGTGCCACCAGAGACAGGGGGGAGACCCAGTACTTC,CATRDRGETQYF
NA,TRBV28,few,16,TRBJ1-2,TGTGCCAGCGGTTCCCCCTCGATAGACAGCAACTATGGCTACACCTTC,CASGSPSIDSNYGYTF
TRBD1,TRBV10-1,once,14,TRBJ1-5,TGCGCCAGCAGTGAGACAGGGGTCAATCAGCCCCAGCATTTT,CASSETGVNQPQHF
NA,TRBV7-6,NA,12,TRBJ2-1,TGTGCCAGCCAGGACTTGGACAATGAGCAGTTCTTC,CASQDLDNEQFF
NA,TRBV27,NA,16,TRBJ2-2,TGTGCCAGCAGTTTAGGCACGGGGTCGAACACCGGGGAGCTGTTTTTT,CASSLGTGSNTGELFF
NA,TRBV5-1,NA,13,TRBJ1-4,TGCGCCAGCAGCTTTCGCGGGGTGGAAAAACTGTTTTTT,CASSFRGVEKLFF
NA,TRBV7-9,few,14,TRBJ2-1,TGTGCCAGCAGCGTCGGGGGTCTCTACAATGAGCAGTTCTTC,CASSVGGLYNEQFF
NA,TRBV2,NA,17,TRBJ2-7,TGTGCCAGCAGTGACGGGTCCCAGCAGAGAGTCTCCTACGAGCAGTACTTC,CASSDGSQQRVSYEQYF
NA,TRBV29-1,NA,14,TRBJ2-3,TGCAGCGTTGAAGGGCTAGGTGGGTCCGATACGCAGTATTTT,CSVEGLGGSDTQYF
NA,TRBV7-2,NA,16,TRBJ1-3,TGTGCCAGCAGCCCCCCCCACATTCTCTCTGGAAACACCATATATTTT,CASSPPHILSGNTIYF
NA,TRBV10-1,NA,12,TRBJ1-1,TGCGCCAGCCGAGACATGGACACTGAAGCTTTCTTT,CASRDMDTEAFF
TRBD1,TRBV18,NA,15,TRBJ2-7,TGTGCCAGCTCATTGGCCCCGGGACAGGGTAACAAGCAGTACTTC,CASSLAPGQGNKQYF
NA,TRBV19,NA,14,TRBJ1-1,TGTGCCAGTAGTTCTCAATCGGGTCGCACTGAAGCTTTCTTT,CASSSQSGRTEAFF
NA,TRBV6-1,NA,14,TRBJ2-7,TGTGCCAGCAGTGAAATCCAGGGAATCAACGAGCAGTACTTC,CASSEIQGINEQYF
NA,TRBV7-2,NA,14,TRBJ1-5,TGTGCCAGCAGCTTGACGAGAGAGGATCAGCCCCAGCATTTT,CASSLTREDQPQHF
NA,TRBV27,NA,14,TRBJ1-6,TGTGCCAGCAGTTTGGGAGAAGGTTGGTCACCCCTCCACTTT,CASSLGEGWSPLHF
TRBD1,TRBV6-6,once,15,TRBJ1-5,TGTGCCAGCACCCAAGGACAGGGGTTAAATCAGCCCCAGCATTTT,CASTQGQGLNQPQHF
NA,TRBV29-1,few,12,TRBJ1-5,TGCAGCGTTCCCGGTCGCAATCAGCCCCAGCATTTT,CSVPGRNQPQHF
TRBD2,TRBV11-1,once,16,TRBJ2-1,TGTGCCAGCAGCTTAGGTAGACTAGCGGGAGTCAATGAGCAGTTCTTC,CASSLGRLAGVNEQFF
NA,TRBV7-9,once,14,TRBJ1-1,TGTGCCAGCAGCTTAGCTGAAGCGGTCACTGAAGCTTTCTTT,CASSLAEAVTEAFF
TRBD1,TRBV3-1/TRBV3-2,few,19,TRBJ1-6,TGTGCCAGCAGCCACCGGACAGGGGGAGCTGGGTCCTATAATTCACCCCTCCACTTT,CASSHRTGGAGSYNSPLHF
TRBD2,TRBV28,NA,18,TRBJ2-2,TGTGCCAGCAGTACGGGAGGGATGGGGACATCGAACACCGGGGAGCTGTTTTTT,CASSTGGMGTSNTGELFF
TRBD2,TRBV27,NA,16,TRBJ2-1,TGTGCCAGCAGTTTACTACTAGCGGGAGGTGACAATGAGCAGTTCTTC,CASSLLLAGGDNEQFF
NA,TRBV7-3,medium-sized,15,TRBJ2-1,TGTGCCAGCTCGGCGGCCTTATCCACCTACAATGAGCAGTTCTTC,CASSAALSTYNEQFF
NA,TRBV2,NA,15,TRBJ2-5,TGTGCCAGCACCCCAACGGGCAGGGTAGCTGAGACCCAGTACTTC,CASTPTGRVAETQYF
TRBD2,TRBV5-1,NA,16,TRBJ2-3,TGCGCCAGCAGCTTCGGAGCGGGAGGATTGACAGATACGCAGTATTTT,CASSFGAGGLTDTQYF
NA,TRBV2,NA,12,TRBJ1-2,TGTGCCAGCAGTGTTCTTAACTATGGCTACACCTTC,CASSVLNYGYTF
TRBD1,TRBV5-5,NA,16,TRBJ2-1,TGTGCCAGCAGTCCACAGGGGGCGAGGGGATACAATGAGCAGTTCTTC,CASSPQGARGYNEQFF